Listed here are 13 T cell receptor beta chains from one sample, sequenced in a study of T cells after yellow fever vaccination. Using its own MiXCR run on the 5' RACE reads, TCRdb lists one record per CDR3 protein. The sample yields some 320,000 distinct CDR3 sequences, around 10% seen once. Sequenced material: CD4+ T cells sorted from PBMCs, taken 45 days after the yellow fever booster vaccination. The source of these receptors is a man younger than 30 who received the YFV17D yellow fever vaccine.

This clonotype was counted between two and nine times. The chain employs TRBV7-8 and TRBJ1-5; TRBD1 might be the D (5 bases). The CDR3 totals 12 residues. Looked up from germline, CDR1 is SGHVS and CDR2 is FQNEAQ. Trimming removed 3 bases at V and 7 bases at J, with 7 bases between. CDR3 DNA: TGTGCCAGCAGCTTCCAGGGCCAGCCCCAGCATTTT. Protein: CASSFQGQPQHF.

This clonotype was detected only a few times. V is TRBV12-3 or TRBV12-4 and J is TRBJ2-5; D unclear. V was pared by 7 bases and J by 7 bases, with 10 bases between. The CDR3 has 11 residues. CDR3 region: CASTLWVTQYF. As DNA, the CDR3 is TGTGCCAGCACCTTGTGGGTGACCCAGTACTTC.

The CDR3 DNA follows: TGTGCCAGCAGCCAAGAATCGGGGGTAGCGGTCAGCACAGATACGCAGTATTTT. Translation: CASSQESGVAVSTDTQYF. The chain has TRBV4-2 and TRBJ2-3; TRBD2 might be the D (6 bases). Germline CDR1 and CDR2: LGHNA and YNFKEQ. The CDR3 has 18 amino acids. The V end lost 0 bases, the J end lost 0 bases, and 16 bases lay between the germline ends.

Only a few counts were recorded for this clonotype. CDR3 nucleotides: TGTGCCTCGACCGGGACGTCCGTCAATGAGCAGTTCTTC. Residues: CASTGTSVNEQFF. The chain recombines TRBV30 with TRBJ2-1, with D possibly being TRBD1 or TRBD2 (5 bases each). The CDR3 is 13 amino acids. The V and J ends lost 7 bases and 6 bases respectively, with 16 bases between them. The germline V gene has CDR1 GTSNPN and CDR2 SVGIG (reference sequence). Combining the CDR3 with reference TRBV30 and TRBJ2-1 gives the whole variable domain SQTIHQWPATLVQPVGSPLSLECTVEGTSNPNLYWYRQAAGRGLQLLFYSVGIGQISSEVPQNLSASRPQDRQFILSSKKLLLSDSGFYLCASTGTSVNEQFFGPGTRLTVL.

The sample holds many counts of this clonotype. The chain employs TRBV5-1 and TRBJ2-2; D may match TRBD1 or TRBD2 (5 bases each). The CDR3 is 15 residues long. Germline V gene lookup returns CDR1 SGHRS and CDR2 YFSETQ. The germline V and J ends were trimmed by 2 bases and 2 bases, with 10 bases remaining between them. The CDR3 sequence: CASSFQGVNTGELFF. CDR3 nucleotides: TGCGCCAGCAGCTTTCAGGGAGTAAACACCGGGGAGCTGTTTTTT.

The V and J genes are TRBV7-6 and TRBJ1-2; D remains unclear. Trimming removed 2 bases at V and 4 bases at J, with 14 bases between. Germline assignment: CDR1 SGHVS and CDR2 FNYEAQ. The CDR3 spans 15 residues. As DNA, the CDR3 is TGTGCCAGCAGCTTAAATGTAGGCAGCCCCTATGGCTACACCTTC. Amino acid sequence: CASSLNVGSPYGYTF. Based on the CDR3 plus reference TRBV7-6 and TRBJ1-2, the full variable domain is GAGVSQSPRYKVTKRGQDVALRCDPISGHVSLYWYRQALGQGPEFLTYFNYEAQQDKSGLPNDRFSAERPEGSISTLTIQRTEQRDSAMYRCASSLNVGSPYGYTFGSGTRLTVV.

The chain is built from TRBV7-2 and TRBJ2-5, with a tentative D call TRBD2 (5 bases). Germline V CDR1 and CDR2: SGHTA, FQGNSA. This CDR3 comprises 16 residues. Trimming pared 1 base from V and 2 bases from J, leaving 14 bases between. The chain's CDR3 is CASSLGISRDQETQYF. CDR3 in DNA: TGTGCCAGCAGCTTAGGAATAAGTCGGGATCAAGAGACCCAGTACTTC.

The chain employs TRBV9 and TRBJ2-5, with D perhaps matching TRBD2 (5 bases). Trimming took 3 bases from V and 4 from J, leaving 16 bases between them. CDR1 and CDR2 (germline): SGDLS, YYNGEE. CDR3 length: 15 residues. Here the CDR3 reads CASSARAGYVETQYF. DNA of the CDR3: TGTGCCAGCAGCGCACGGGCGGGTTATGTAGAGACCCAGTACTTC. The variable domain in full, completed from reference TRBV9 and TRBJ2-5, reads DSGVTQTPKHLITATGQRVTLRCSPRSGDLSVYWYQQSLDQGLQFLIQYYNGEERAKGNILERFSAQQFPDLHSELNLSSLELGDSALYFCASSARAGYVETQYFGPGTRLLVL.

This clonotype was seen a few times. The CDR3 sequence: CASSVQGQDTQYF. The CDR3 bases are TGCGCCAGCAGTGTGCAGGGGCAAGATACGCAGTATTTT. This chain uses TRBV5-1 with TRBJ2-3, with TRBD1 as a possible D gene (6 bases). Looked up from germline, CDR1 is SGHRS and CDR2 is YFSETQ. This CDR3 has 13 residues. Trimming took off 5 bases at V and 5 bases at J, with 12 bases between the two ends.

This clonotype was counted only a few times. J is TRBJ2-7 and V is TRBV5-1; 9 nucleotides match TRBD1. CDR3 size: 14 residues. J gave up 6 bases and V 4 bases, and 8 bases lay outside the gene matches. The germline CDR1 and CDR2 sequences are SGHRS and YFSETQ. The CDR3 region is CASSPRDRESEQYF. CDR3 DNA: TGCGCCAGCAGCCCACGGGACAGGGAGAGCGAGCAGTACTTC.

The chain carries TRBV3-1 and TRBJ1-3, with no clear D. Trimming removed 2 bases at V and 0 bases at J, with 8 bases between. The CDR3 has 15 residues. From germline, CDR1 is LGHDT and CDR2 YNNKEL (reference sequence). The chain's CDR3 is CASSQLPSSGNTIYF. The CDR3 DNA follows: TGTGCCAGCAGCCAATTGCCGAGCTCTGGAAACACCATATATTTT. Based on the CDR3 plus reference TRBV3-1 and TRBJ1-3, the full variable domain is DTAVSQTPKYLVTQMGNDKSIKCEQNLGHDTMYWYKQDSKKFLKIMFSYNNKELIINETVPNRFSPKSPDKAHLNLHINSLELGDSAVYFCASSQLPSSGNTIYFGEGSWLTVV.

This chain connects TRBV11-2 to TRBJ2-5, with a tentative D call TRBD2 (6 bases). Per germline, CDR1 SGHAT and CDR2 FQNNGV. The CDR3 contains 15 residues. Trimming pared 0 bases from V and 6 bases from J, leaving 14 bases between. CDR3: CASSLDLGGGQTQYF. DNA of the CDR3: TGTGCCAGCAGCTTAGATCTCGGAGGAGGGCAGACCCAGTACTTC.

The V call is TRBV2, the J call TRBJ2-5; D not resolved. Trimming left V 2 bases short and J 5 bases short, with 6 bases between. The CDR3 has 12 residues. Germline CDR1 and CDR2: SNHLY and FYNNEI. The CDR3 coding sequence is TGTGCCAGCAGTGAAATGGGGGAGACCCAGTACTTC. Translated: CASSEMGETQYF.